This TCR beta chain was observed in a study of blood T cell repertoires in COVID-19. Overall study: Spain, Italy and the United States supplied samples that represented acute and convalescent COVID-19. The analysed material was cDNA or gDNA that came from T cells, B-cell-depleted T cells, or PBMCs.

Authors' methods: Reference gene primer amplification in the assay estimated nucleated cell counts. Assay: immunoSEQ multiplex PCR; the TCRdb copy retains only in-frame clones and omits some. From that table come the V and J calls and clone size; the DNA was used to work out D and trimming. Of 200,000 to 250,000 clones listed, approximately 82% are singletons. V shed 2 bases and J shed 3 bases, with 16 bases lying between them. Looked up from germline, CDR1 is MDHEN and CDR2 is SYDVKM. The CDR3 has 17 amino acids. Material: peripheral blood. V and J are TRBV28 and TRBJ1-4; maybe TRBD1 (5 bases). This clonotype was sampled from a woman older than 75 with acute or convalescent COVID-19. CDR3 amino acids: CASSLMGSRGANEKLFF. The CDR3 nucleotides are TGTGCCAGCAGTTTAATGGGGTCACGGGGGGCTAATGAAAAACTGTTTTTT.